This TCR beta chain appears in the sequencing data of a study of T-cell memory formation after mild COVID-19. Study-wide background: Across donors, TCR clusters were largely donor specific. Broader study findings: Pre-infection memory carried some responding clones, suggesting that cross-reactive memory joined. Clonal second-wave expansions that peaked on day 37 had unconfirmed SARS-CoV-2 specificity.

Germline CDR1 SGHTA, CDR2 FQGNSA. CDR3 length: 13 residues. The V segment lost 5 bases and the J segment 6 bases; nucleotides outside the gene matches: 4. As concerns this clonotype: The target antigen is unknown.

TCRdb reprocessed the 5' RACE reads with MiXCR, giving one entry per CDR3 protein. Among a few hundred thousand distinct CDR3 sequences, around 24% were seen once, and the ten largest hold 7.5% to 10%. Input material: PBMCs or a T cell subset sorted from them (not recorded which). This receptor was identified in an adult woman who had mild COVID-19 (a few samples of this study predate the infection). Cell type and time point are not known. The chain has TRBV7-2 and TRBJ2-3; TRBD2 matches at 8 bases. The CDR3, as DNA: TGTGCCAGCAGCCGACTAGCGAGGGATACGCAGTATTTT. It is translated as CASSRLARDTQYF.